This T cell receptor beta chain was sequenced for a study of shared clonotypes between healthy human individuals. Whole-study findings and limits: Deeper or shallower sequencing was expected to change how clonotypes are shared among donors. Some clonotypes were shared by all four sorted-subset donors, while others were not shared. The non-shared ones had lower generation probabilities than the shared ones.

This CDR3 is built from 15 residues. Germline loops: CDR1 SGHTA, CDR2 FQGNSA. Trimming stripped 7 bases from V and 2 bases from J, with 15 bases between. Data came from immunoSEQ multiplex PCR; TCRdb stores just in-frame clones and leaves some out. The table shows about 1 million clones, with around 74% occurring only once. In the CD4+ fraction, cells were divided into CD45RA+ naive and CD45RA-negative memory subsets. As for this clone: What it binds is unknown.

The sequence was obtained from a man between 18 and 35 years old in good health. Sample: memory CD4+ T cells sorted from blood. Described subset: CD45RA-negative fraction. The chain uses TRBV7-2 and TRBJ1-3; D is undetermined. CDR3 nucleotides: TGTGCCAGCACCCAATTGAGAGGGACTGGAAACACCATATATTTT. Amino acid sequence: CASTQLRGTGNTIYF.